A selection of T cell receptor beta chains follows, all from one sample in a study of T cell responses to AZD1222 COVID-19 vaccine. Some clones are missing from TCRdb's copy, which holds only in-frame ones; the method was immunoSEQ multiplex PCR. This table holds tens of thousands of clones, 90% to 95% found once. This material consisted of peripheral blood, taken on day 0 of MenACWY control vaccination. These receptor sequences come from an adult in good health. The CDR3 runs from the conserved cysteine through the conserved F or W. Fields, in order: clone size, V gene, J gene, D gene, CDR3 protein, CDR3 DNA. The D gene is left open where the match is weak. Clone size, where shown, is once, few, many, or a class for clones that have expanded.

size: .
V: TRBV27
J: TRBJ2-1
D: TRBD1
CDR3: CAYTSCKGQIYNEQFF
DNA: TGTGCCTATACCTCCTGTAAGGGACAGATATACAATGAGCAGTTCTTC

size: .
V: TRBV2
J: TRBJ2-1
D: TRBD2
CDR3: CASSGTRGDEQFF
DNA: TGTGCCAGCAGTGGGACTAGAGGCGATGAGCAGTTCTTC

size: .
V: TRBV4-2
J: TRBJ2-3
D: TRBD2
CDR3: CASSHAGGTSGTSTDTQYF
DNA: TGTGCCAGCAGCCATGCCGGAGGGACTAGCGGAACTAGCACAGATACGCAGTATTTT

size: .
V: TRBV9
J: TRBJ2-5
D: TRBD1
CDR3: CASSVSGQRMETQYF
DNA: TGTGCCAGCAGCGTATCGGGACAGCGGATGGAGACCCAGTACTTC

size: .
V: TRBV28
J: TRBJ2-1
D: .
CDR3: CASTGAGRSGAEQFF
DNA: TGTGCCAGCACCGGGGCGGGGCGGAGCGGAGCTGAGCAGTTCTTC

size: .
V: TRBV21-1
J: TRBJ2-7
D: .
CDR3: CASRLGTWSSYEQYF
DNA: TGTGCCAGCAGGTTGGGGACTTGGAGCTCCTACGAGCAGTACTTC

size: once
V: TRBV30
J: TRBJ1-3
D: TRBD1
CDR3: CAWSDKGALIYF
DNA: TGTGCCTGGAGTGACAAGGGGGCGCTTATATATTTT

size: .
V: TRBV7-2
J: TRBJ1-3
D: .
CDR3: CASSLAIVGGGNTIYF
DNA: TGTGCCAGCAGCTTAGCGATAGTTGGGGGGGGAAACACCATATATTTT

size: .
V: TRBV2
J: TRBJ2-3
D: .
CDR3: CASSERAASTDTQYF
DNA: TGTGCCAGCAGTGAAAGGGCCGCTAGCACAGATACGCAGTATTTT

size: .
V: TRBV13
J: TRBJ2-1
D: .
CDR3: CASSLVGEQFF
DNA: TGTGCCAGCAGCTTAGTGGGTGAGCAGTTCTTC

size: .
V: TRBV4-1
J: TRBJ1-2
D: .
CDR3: CARGHYGYTF
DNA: TGCGCCAGGGGACACTATGGCTACACCTTC

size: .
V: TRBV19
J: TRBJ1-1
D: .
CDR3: CASSMWGTNTEAFF
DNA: TGTGCCAGTAGTATGTGGGGGACAAACACTGAAGCTTTCTTT

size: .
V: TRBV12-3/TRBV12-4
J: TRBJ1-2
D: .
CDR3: CASSKRAYGYTF
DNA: TGTGCCAGCAGCAAACGTGCTTATGGCTACACCTTC

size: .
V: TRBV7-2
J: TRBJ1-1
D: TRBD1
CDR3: CASSLAGTVENTEAFF
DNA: TGTGCCAGCAGCTTAGCGGGGACAGTAGAGAACACTGAAGCTTTCTTT

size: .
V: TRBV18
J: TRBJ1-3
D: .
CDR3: CASSPRQTPSGTIYF
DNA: TGTGCCAGCTCACCACGACAGACCCCTAGTGGCACCATATATTTT

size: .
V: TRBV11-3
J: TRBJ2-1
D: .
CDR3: CASSLGQGGNNEQFF
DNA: TGTGCCAGCAGCTTAGGCCAGGGGGGCAACAATGAGCAGTTCTTC

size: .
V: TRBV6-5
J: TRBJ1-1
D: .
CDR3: CASSYSNGNTEAFF
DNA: TGTGCCAGCAGTTACTCGAATGGGAACACTGAAGCTTTCTTT

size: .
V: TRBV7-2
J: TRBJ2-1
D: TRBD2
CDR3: CASSLEGGRLAEQFF
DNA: TGTGCCAGCAGCTTAGAGGGCGGGAGATTGGCTGAGCAGTTCTTC

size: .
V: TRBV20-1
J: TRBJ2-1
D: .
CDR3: CSASESNEQFF
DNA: TGCAGTGCTAGCGAATCAAATGAGCAGTTCTTC